This T cell receptor beta chain is drawn from a study of T-cell memory formation after mild COVID-19. TCRdb re-called the 5' RACE reads through MiXCR, storing one row per CDR3 protein. The table records some 290,000 distinct CDR3 sequences, 15% to 20% of them present only once. The CDR3 is 14 amino acids. The V end was cut by 3 bases, the J end by 7 bases, with 16 bases between. The receptor's source is a man aged 18 to 29 who had mild COVID-19 (a few samples of this study predate the infection). Cell type and time point are not known. The V and J genes are TRBV12-3 or TRBV12-4 and TRBJ2-7; possibly TRBD2 for D (6 bases). The sequencing input was PBMCs or a T cell subset sorted from them (not recorded which). CDR3 DNA sequence: TGTGCCAGCAGTTTGGGCGGGGCCGCTACGGAGCAGTACTTC. Amino acid sequence: CASSLGGAATEQYF.